Described below is a single TCR beta chain sequence and its context. Its antigen is undetermined. V lost 3 bases and J 8 bases, leaving 14 bases between the germline ends. CDR3 size: 14 residues. CDR1 KGHSH and CDR2 LQKENI come from the germline V gene. These data belong to a study of blood T cells in healthy people across ages. General study results and limits: When set beside aged donors, long-lived donors presented more naive CD4+ cells and higher diversity.

Alongside a J-beta primer mix, a sample-barcoded 5' primer served in a second PCR lasting 7 to 11 cycles. Using its own MiXCR run on the 5' RACE reads, TCRdb lists one record per CDR3 protein. This sample has 950,000 to 1,200,000 distinct CDR3 sequences; 35% to 45% occur once, and the top ten carry over 10%. This sequence was found in a man younger than 30 in good health. The sequenced sample was blood. The V gene is TRBV18, the J gene TRBJ2-1; TRBD2 is a possible D gene (5 bases). The CDR3 protein is CASSPTTGADEQFF. The CDR3 DNA reads as TGTGCCAGCTCACCCACGACCGGAGCGGATGAGCAGTTCTTC.